This T cell receptor (beta chain) was documented in a study of T cells after yellow fever vaccination. Ten or more counts support this clonotype. TCR cDNA, made by 5'RACE template switching, carried an added universal primer site and UMIs. TCRdb passed the 5' RACE reads through MiXCR, listing each CDR3 protein once. The sample has over 250,000 distinct CDR3 sequences, over 4% seen once; the top ten hold 20% to 25%. The CDR3 has 14 amino acids. V gave up 5 bases and J gave up 7 bases, with 15 bases separating them. The germline V gene has CDR1 MDHEN and CDR2 SYDVKM. This receptor was identified in a man younger than 35 who received the YFV17D yellow fever vaccine. V gene TRBV28 combines with J gene TRBJ2-1, with D hard to call. The material was PBMCs, obtained 5 days after the yellow fever booster vaccination. This CDR3 is CASSLGPSPNEQFF. In nucleotides, the CDR3 is TGTGCCAGCAGTCTTGGACCCAGCCCTAATGAGCAGTTCTTC.